This entry lists 5 T cell receptor beta chains sequenced from one sample in a study of CD8 T cells in ankylosing spondylitis. One entry per CDR3 protein results from TCRdb running MiXCR on the 5' RACE reads. Of hundreds of thousands of distinct CDR3 sequences listed, roughly 24% were seen once; the top ten hold 5% to 7.5%. The sequenced material came from blood, either unsorted or a sorted T cell fraction (not recorded which). Receptors originate from a male donor with ankylosing spondylitis or in good health (not recorded which).

The sample holds a few counts of this clonotype. The chain employs TRBV5-1 and TRBJ1-2; TRBD1 is a possible D gene (6 bases). From germline, CDR1 is SGHRS and CDR2 YFSETQ. The CDR3 extends over 14 amino acids. The V gene lost 0 bases and the J gene lost 2 bases, with 8 bases spanning the gap. The CDR3 protein is CASSLATGNYGYTF. CDR3 bases: TGCGCCAGCAGCTTGGCCACAGGGAACTATGGCTACACCTTC.

This clonotype has just a few counts. The chain uses TRBV29-1 and TRBJ2-3; D ambiguous. Germline values: CDR1 SQVTM, CDR2 ANQGSEA. Trimming cost V 8 bases and J 5 bases, with 11 bases left between them. CDR3 length: 11 residues. The CDR3 DNA follows: TGCAGCCTGGGCCCAGAAGATACGCAGTATTTT. Amino acids: CSLGPEDTQYF.

In its sample, this clonotype was seen many times. The rearrangement uses TRBV15 and TRBJ2-7; possible D gene TRBD2, 5 bases. This CDR3 has 12 amino acids. Germline V gene sequence: CDR1 LNHNV, CDR2 YYDKDF (reference sequence). V lost 1 base, J lost 6 bases, and 7 bases lay in between. CDR3 in amino acids: CATSRAGFEQYF. CDR3 nucleotide sequence: TGTGCCACCAGCAGAGCGGGATTCGAGCAGTACTTC.

The chain is built from TRBV5-6 and TRBJ1-1; no firm D call. V dropped 0 bases and J dropped 10 bases, with 10 bases sitting between them. The CDR3 covers 12 residues. CDR1 and CDR2 (germline): SGHDT, YYEEEE. The DNA for the CDR3 is TGTGCCAGCAGCTTGGGAACCCTAGCAGCTTTCTTT. This encodes CASSLGTLAAFF.

The chain links TRBV18 to TRBJ2-7, with 8 bases aligning to TRBD1. This CDR3 has 16 residues. Germline lookup yields CDR1 KGHSH and CDR2 LQKENI. V dropped 3 bases and J dropped 4; count of bases not matched to a gene: 11. This chain's CDR3 is CASSPRDRKTPYEQYF. CDR3 sequence (DNA): TGTGCCAGCTCACCTAGGGACAGGAAAACCCCATACGAGCAGTACTTC.